Below are 3 T cell receptor beta chains sequenced from a single sample in a study of CD8+CD57+ T cells in acquired aplastic anemia. The use of genomic DNA as template underpinned the TCR beta VDJ and CDR3 profiling. MiXCR was run by TCRdb on the reads, yielding one entry per CDR3 protein. This table holds tens of thousands of distinct CDR3 sequences, 70% to 80% found once. Sample: sorted CD4+, CD8+, or CD8+CD57+ T cells (not recorded which) from PBMCs. Source of these receptors: a human donor in good health, serving as a control.

The V call is TRBV20-1, the J call TRBJ2-7; D remains unclear. Looked up from germline, CDR1 is DFQATT and CDR2 is SNEGSKA (reference sequence). V was pared by 7 bases and J by 4 bases, with 11 bases between. This CDR3 contains 11 residues. The CDR3 coding sequence is TGCAGTGTAGACTCCCCATACGAGCAGTACTTC. It is translated as CSVDSPYEQYF.

The genes are TRBV19 and TRBJ1-1; D is unresolved. Germline V gives CDR1 LNHDA, CDR2 SQIVND (reference sequence). The CDR3 consists of 11 residues. Trimming stripped 7 bases from V and 6 bases from J, with 9 bases between. DNA of the CDR3: TGTGCCAGTATAGATTGGGCTGAAGCTTTCTTT. Its translation: CASIDWAEAFF. The full variable domain, rest sourced from reference TRBV19 and TRBJ1-1, is DGGITQSPKYLFRKEGQNVTLSCEQNLNHDAMYWYRQDPGQGLRLIYYSQIVNDFQKGDIAEGYSVSREKKESFPLTVTSAQKNPTAFYLCASIDWAEAFFGQGTRLTVV.

The rearrangement links TRBV12-3 or TRBV12-4 to TRBJ1-1; 7 bases match TRBD1. V lost 5 bases to trimming and J lost 6 bases; unmatched junction nucleotides: 9. CDR3 size: 14 residues. For the CDR3, the DNA is TGTGCCAGCAGTCCTGACAGGGAGAGGCCTGAAGCTTTCTTT. It translates to CASSPDRERPEAFF.